This paragraph covers one T cell receptor beta chain sequence. One entry per CDR3 protein results from TCRdb running MiXCR on the reads. The data show 510,000 or so distinct CDR3 sequences, with 26% seen just once and around 13% held by the top ten. These data belong to a study of T cell repertoires in cytomegalovirus infection. This sequence was found in a human donor in good health (CMV status not recorded). Some clones in this sample may be carry-over from other donors' samples. Sequencing used PBMCs.

In DNA form, the CDR3 reads TGTGCCAGCAGTGGGCTCCCTTACACCGGGGAGCTGTTTTTT. Residues: CASSGLPYTGELFF. This chain connects TRBV6-1 to TRBJ2-2; D not certain. Per the germline V gene, CDR1 is MNHNS and CDR2 is SASEGT. The CDR3 spans 14 residues. Trimming took off 4 bases at V and 3 bases at J, with 9 bases between the two ends.